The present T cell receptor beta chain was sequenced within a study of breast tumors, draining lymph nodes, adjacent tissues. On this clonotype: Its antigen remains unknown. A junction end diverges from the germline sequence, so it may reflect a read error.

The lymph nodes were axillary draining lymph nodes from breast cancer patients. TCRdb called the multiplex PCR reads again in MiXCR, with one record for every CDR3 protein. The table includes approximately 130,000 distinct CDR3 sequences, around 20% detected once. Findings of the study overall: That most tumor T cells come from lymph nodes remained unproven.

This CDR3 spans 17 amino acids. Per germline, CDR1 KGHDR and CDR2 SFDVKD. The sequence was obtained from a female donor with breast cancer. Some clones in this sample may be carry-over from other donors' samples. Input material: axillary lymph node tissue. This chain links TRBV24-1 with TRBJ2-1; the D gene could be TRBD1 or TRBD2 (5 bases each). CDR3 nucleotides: TGCGCCACCAGTGACCCTATTAAACTAGAGGGGAACAATGATCAGTTCTTC. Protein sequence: CATSDPIKLEGNNDQFF.